The sequence of this T cell receptor beta chain was determined in a study of molecular identifiers for immune sequencing clone quantification. Each library that profiled naive CD8 cells came from roughly 20,000 to 1,000,000 sorted cells with 10%, 30% or 50% RNA. This CDR3 has 14 amino acids. Germline CDR1 LNHDA, CDR2 SQIVND (reference sequence). V was pared by 7 bases and J by 3 bases, with 7 bases of the junction left unmatched. Previously described methods and listed TCR primers produced bulk TCR libraries. A single record per CDR3 protein comes from TCRdb applying MiXCR to the PCR reads. The sample yields 460,000 or so distinct CDR3 sequences, 20% to 25% seen once.

This receptor was taken from a human donor in good health. Some libraries in this study had Jurkat cell RNA spiked in. Sequenced sample: naive CD8+ T cells from blood, with Jurkat cell RNA spiked in. Described subset: FACS-sorted CD8+CD4-CCR7+CD45RA+ naive T cells. This chain uses TRBV19 with TRBJ2-7, with TRBD1 identical over 9 bases. CDR3 region: CASKSTGGGYEQYF. CDR3 nucleotides: TGTGCCAGTAAGAGTACAGGGGGCGGCTACGAGCAGTACTTC.